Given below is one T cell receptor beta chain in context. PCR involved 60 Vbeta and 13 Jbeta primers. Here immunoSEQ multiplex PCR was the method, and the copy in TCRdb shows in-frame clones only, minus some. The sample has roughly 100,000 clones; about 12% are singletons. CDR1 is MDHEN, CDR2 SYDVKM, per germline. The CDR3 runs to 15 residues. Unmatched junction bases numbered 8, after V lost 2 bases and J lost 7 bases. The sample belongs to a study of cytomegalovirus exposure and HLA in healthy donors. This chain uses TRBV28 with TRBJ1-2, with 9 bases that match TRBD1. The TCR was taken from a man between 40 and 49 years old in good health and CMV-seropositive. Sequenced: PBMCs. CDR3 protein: CASSLALYRGPGYTF. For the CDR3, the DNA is TGTGCCAGCAGTTTAGCATTGTACAGGGGGCCTGGCTACACCTTC.